One and the same sample provided the 18 T cell receptor beta chains below, sequenced in a study of blood T cell repertoires in COVID-19. Here immunoSEQ multiplex PCR was the method, and the copy in TCRdb shows in-frame clones only, minus some. The data hold about 110,000 clones, with about 64% observed a single time. Specimen: peripheral blood. All receptors come from a human donor with acute or convalescent COVID-19. The donor label of this sample is uncertain.

J is TRBJ1-4 and V is TRBV9; 8 bases agree with TRBD1. The CDR3 runs to 14 residues. Germline CDR1 is SGDLS and CDR2 is YYNGEE. With 4 bases clipped from V and 7 bases from J, the junction kept 6 bases outside the gene matches. The DNA of the CDR3 is TGTGCCAGCAGCTCCAGGGGGCTTGGTGAAAAACTGTTTTTT. As protein: CASSSRGLGEKLFF.

The chain uses TRBV30 and TRBJ1-3, with D uncertain. Germline CDR1 and CDR2: GTSNPN and SVGIG (reference sequence). The germline V and J ends were trimmed by 0 bases and 2 bases, with 8 bases remaining between them. The CDR3 length is 14 residues. For the CDR3, the DNA is TGTGCCTGGAGTGTGGCATCACCTGGAAACACCATATATTTT. It translates to CAWSVASPGNTIYF. Drawing the rest from reference TRBV30 and TRBJ1-3, the complete variable domain is SQTIHQWPATLVQPVGSPLSLECTVEGTSNPNLYWYRQAAGRGLQLLFYSVGIGQISSEVPQNLSASRPQDRQFILSSKKLLLSDSGFYLCAWSVASPGNTIYFGEGSWLTVV.

This rearrangement joins TRBV2 to TRBJ1-5; D is perhaps TRBD1 (5 bases). The CDR3 consists of 13 residues. Germline-derived CDR1 and CDR2 are SNHLY and FYNNEI. V gave up 1 base and J gave up 6 bases, with 7 bases separating them. CDR3 residues: CASSEVGGQPQHF. The CDR3 DNA reads as TGTGCCAGCAGTGAAGTCGGGGGTCAGCCCCAGCATTTT.

The chain carries TRBV18 and TRBJ1-4, with 10 bases aligning to TRBD1. The CDR3 consists of 15 residues. The germline gives CDR1 KGHSH, CDR2 LQKENI. V trimming: 3 bases; J trimming: 7 bases; junction bases outside the gene matches: 5. The CDR3 DNA sequence: TGTGCCAGCTCACCCCAGGGACAGGGGAGTGAAAAACTGTTTTTT. Residues: CASSPQGQGSEKLFF.

V gene TRBV5-1 combines with J gene TRBJ1-1, with TRBD1 identical over 7 bases. The CDR3 consists of 14 residues. CDR1 is SGHRS and CDR2 is YFSETQ in the germline V gene. V gave up 0 bases and J gave up 5 bases; unmatched junction bases: 4. In DNA form, the CDR3 reads TGCGCCAGCAGCTTGGACAGGGGTGGGACTGAAGCTTTCTTT. It is translated as CASSLDRGGTEAFF.

In this sample, this clone turned up a few times. This chain uses TRBV5-1 with TRBJ2-1; 7 nucleotides align to TRBD1. Germline loops: CDR1 SGHRS, CDR2 YFSETQ. There are 15 residues in the CDR3. After removal of 2 bases from V and 8 bases from J, the junction contained 10 bases not matched to a gene. The CDR3 region is CASSFRGSTGDEQFF. The CDR3 DNA reads TGCGCCAGCAGCTTCAGGGGGAGTACTGGGGATGAGCAGTTCTTC.

This clone was seen only once. The chain uses TRBV5-6 and TRBJ2-1; tentatively, D is TRBD2 (5 bases). CDR3 length: 15 amino acids. CDR1 and CDR2 (germline): SGHDT, YYEEEE. Trimming cost V 6 bases and J 9 bases, with 22 bases left between them. The CDR3, as DNA: TGTGCCAGCATAGGAGGACTCCTAGGAGGAACTGAGCAGTTCTTC. Its protein is CASIGGLLGGTEQFF.

There are many counts of this clone. The rearrangement joins TRBV18 to TRBJ2-7, with TRBD2 identical over 9 bases. Germline-derived CDR1 and CDR2 are KGHSH and LQKENI. This CDR3 is 15 amino acids long. V gave up 5 bases and J gave up 6 bases; unmatched junction bases: 11. This chain's CDR3 is CASSAGTSPIGEQYV. For the CDR3, the DNA is TGTGCCAGCTCAGCCGGGACTAGCCCGATAGGCGAGCAGTACGTC.

The genes are TRBV19 and TRBJ2-5, with 11 bases aligning to TRBD2. The CDR3 spans 15 residues. J was trimmed by 0 bases and V by 5 bases; bases with no gene match: 2. CDR1 is LNHDA, CDR2 SQIVND, per germline (reference sequence). The CDR3 protein is CASSLLAGDQETQYF. CDR3 sequence (DNA): TGTGCCAGTAGTTTACTAGCGGGGGACCAAGAGACCCAGTACTTC.

The V and J genes are TRBV5-1 and TRBJ1-2, with 7 bases matching TRBD1. Germline loops: CDR1 SGHRS, CDR2 YFSETQ. V lost 4 bases to trimming and J lost 6 bases; unmatched junction nucleotides: 6. The CDR3 extends over 13 amino acids. The CDR3 protein is CASSEQGFDGYTF. As DNA, the CDR3 is TGCGCCAGCAGCGAACAGGGGTTTGATGGCTACACCTTC.

The gene calls are TRBV29-1 and TRBJ1-3, with 8 bases that match TRBD1. The CDR3 loop spans 13 amino acids. V gave up 5 bases and J gave up 2 bases; unmatched junction bases: 2. Germline V gene data show CDR1 as SQVTM and CDR2 as ANQGSEA. CDR3 coding DNA: TGCAGCGTTCAGGACAGGGCTGGAAACACCATATATTTT. As protein: CSVQDRAGNTIYF.

Worth noting for this clone: The same CDR3 arises from other DNA sequences in this sample as well. The chain uses TRBV5-1 and TRBJ2-2; perhaps TRBD2 as D (7 bases). Per the germline V gene, CDR1 is SGHRS and CDR2 is YFSETQ. V lost 0 bases and J 0 bases, leaving 12 bases between the germline ends. The CDR3 runs to 17 residues. DNA for the CDR3: TGCGCCAGCAGCTTGGCCCGCGGGGGCTCGAACACCGGGGAGCTGTTTTTT. Translation gives CASSLARGGSNTGELFF.

This clone was counted a few times. The chain carries TRBV13 and TRBJ1-1, with a weak D call TRBD1 (6 bases). Trimming removed 2 bases at V and 1 base at J, with 14 bases between. CDR1 and CDR2 from the germline V gene are PRHDT and FYEKMQ (reference sequence). There are 16 residues in the CDR3. The CDR3, as DNA: TGTGCCAGCAGCTTAAGGGGGTTGATGAGGAACACTGAAGCTTTCTTT. It encodes CASSLRGLMRNTEAFF.

This chain uses TRBV5-6 with TRBJ1-1, with unresolved D. CDR1 and CDR2 from the germline V gene are SGHDT and YYEEEE. V was cut by 1 base and J by 0 bases, with 10 bases left in between. There are 15 residues in the CDR3. CDR3 in DNA: TGTGCCAGCAGCTTGTCCCGGGTAATGAACACTGAAGCTTTCTTT. Its protein is CASSLSRVMNTEAFF.

The chain couples TRBV28 to TRBJ2-1; D call uncertain. The CDR3 runs to 16 residues. Trimming removed 3 bases from V and 1 base from J, with 13 bases in between. Germline lookup yields CDR1 MDHEN and CDR2 SYDVKM. The CDR3 nucleotides read TGTGCCAGCAGTTTCTCCACCGCCGGGTCCTACAATGAGCAGTTCTTC. Translation: CASSFSTAGSYNEQFF. Full variable domain (remainder filled in from reference TRBV28 and TRBJ2-1): DVKVTQSSRYLVKRTGEKVFLECVQDMDHENMFWYRQDPGLGLRLIYFSYDVKMKEKGDIPEGYSVSREKKERFSLILESASTNQTSMYLCASSFSTAGSYNEQFFGPGTRLTVL.

V and J are TRBV7-8 and TRBJ1-2; no clear D gene. Deletions cut 2 bases from V and 0 bases from J, with 10 bases between. Germline values: CDR1 SGHVS, CDR2 FQNEAQ. This CDR3 has 15 amino acids. The CDR3 reads CASSLNQNPNYGYTF. Written as DNA, the CDR3 is TGTGCCAGCAGCTTAAATCAGAATCCTAACTATGGCTACACCTTC.

This rearrangement joins TRBV19 to TRBJ2-2; TRBD1 matches at 8 bases. The germline gives CDR1 LNHDA, CDR2 SQIVND (reference sequence). The CDR3 runs to 15 residues. V lost 7 bases to trimming and J lost 3 bases; unmatched junction nucleotides: 7. The CDR3 protein is CASKWTGMDTGELFF. In nucleotides, the CDR3 is TGTGCCAGTAAGTGGACAGGGATGGACACCGGGGAGCTGTTTTTT.

The chain links TRBV5-1 to TRBJ1-5; D is undetermined. Germline CDR1 SGHRS, CDR2 YFSETQ. CDR3 length: 15 amino acids. V shed 0 bases and J shed 6 bases, with 13 bases lying between them. The CDR3 loop reads CASSLDGERSQPQHF. The CDR3 DNA follows: TGCGCCAGCAGCTTGGACGGGGAGCGAAGTCAGCCCCAGCATTTT.